Listed below are T cell receptor beta chains from one sample, sequenced in a study of blood T cell repertoires in COVID-19. Assay used: immunoSEQ multiplex PCR; TCRdb lists only in-frame clones, some missing. The repertoire holds about 170,000 clones, with about 89% as singletons. Material: peripheral blood. These receptors were collected from a man in his sixties or seventies with acute or convalescent COVID-19. Each CDR3 is given with its conserved first and last residue. A D gene is named only where the DNA matches it firmly. Size tells how often a clone was seen (once, few, many) or the class of an expanded clone, and some rows leave it out.

-	TRBD2	TRBV7-9	TRBJ2-7	TGTGCCAGCAGCCCAGCTAGCGGGAACCTCTACGAGCAGTACTTC	CASSPASGNLYEQYF
-	-	TRBV12-3/TRBV12-4	TRBJ1-6	TGTGCCAGCAGCCGGGACATGGGCACCCTCCACTTT	CASSRDMGTLHF
-	-	TRBV21-1	TRBJ2-3	TGTGCCAGCAGCCCATATCGGGGGGCCCACACAGATACGCAGTATTTT	CASSPYRGAHTDTQYF
-	-	TRBV5-4	TRBJ2-1	TGTGCCAGCAGCTTGGTTTCCAGTGATGAGCAGTTCTTC	CASSLVSSDEQFF
-	TRBD2	TRBV4-1	TRBJ2-3	TGCGCCAGCAGCCAAGGGTTGCGGGGGTCTAGCACAGATACGCAGTATTTT	CASSQGLRGSSTDTQYF
-	TRBD2	TRBV28	TRBJ2-3	TGTGCCAGCAGCCTCGGACTAGTTTCAGATACGCAGTATTTT	CASSLGLVSDTQYF
-	TRBD1	TRBV5-1	TRBJ2-7	TGCGCCAGCAGCCGGGGACCCATAGGACAGGGCTCCTACGAGCAGTACTTC	CASSRGPIGQGSYEQYF
-	-	TRBV9	TRBJ2-5	TGTGCCAGCAGCGTAGGGGCGGGGGAGACCCAGTACTTC	CASSVGAGETQYF
-	TRBD1	TRBV5-5	TRBJ1-2	TGTGCCAGCAGCTTGGAGACAGGGATCAGAAACTATGGCTACACCTTC	CASSLETGIRNYGYTF
-	-	TRBV2	TRBJ2-7	TGTGCCAGCAGTTCGGCTAGCGCCTACGAGCAGTACTTC	CASSSASAYEQYF
once	-	TRBV19	TRBJ2-1	TGTGCCAGTAGTACCCGACTAGGATCCTACAATGAGCAGTTCTTC	CASSTRLGSYNEQFF
once	TRBD1	TRBV28	TRBJ2-5	TGTGCCAGCAGACTCCGCGGACAGGGACGGGAGACCCAGTACTTC	CASRLRGQGRETQYF
-	TRBD2	TRBV7-6	TRBJ2-3	TGTGCCAGCAGCTTAGCGCAAGCGGGGGGGGGCACAGATACGCAGTATTTT	CASSLAQAGGGTDTQYF
-	TRBD1	TRBV2	TRBJ1-2	TGTGCCAGCATTAGGGAAAAAACAGGGGGCTATGGCTACACCTTC	CASIREKTGGYGYTF
-	TRBD2	TRBV18	TRBJ2-7	TGTGCCAGCTCACCTAGGCGGGAGGATGAGCAGTACTTC	CASSPRREDEQYF
once	TRBD2	TRBV7-2	TRBJ2-1	TGTGCCAGCAGCTTAACTCCCGGGGGGGCCAATGAGCAGTTCTTC	CASSLTPGGANEQFF
once	-	TRBV10-1	TRBJ2-7	TGCGCCAGCAGTTCGGGAATTTCTTACGAGCAGTACTTC	CASSSGISYEQYF
-	TRBD1	TRBV24-1	TRBJ2-1	TGTGCCACCAGTGATTCCGGACAGGGGTGGGTCAATGAGCAGTTCTTC	CATSDSGQGWVNEQFF
-	-	TRBV5-6	TRBJ1-1	TGTGCCAGCAGCTTGGCCGGGGGTGAAGCTTTCTTT	CASSLAGGEAFF
-	-	TRBV21-1	TRBJ1-1	TGTGCCAGCAGCAACTCCGGGACAGCGAACACTGAAGCTTTCTTT	CASSNSGTANTEAFF
few	-	TRBV30	TRBJ2-1	TGTGCCTCCTTTAGCCTCCCGAGGGATGAGCAGTTCTTC	CASFSLPRDEQFF
-	-	TRBV24-1	TRBJ2-5	TGTGCCACCAGAGGCCAGGGGGGTGACCAAGAGACCCAGTACTTC	CATRGQGGDQETQYF
-	-	TRBV9	TRBJ1-6	TGTGCCAGCAGCGTAGATCGGGGTATCGGTTCACCCCTCCACTTT	CASSVDRGIGSPLHF
-	TRBD1	TRBV19	TRBJ1-6	TGTGCCAGTAGTGTCACAGGGGCGGCTGGGGGTAATTCACCCCTCCACTTT	CASSVTGAAGGNSPLHF